Listed below are T cell receptor beta chains from one sample, sequenced in a study of blood T cell repertoires in COVID-19. Repertoires were generated with immunoSEQ multiplex PCR, while TCRdb's copy carries only in-frame clones and drops some. The sample lists roughly 230,000 clones, 89% seen once, with 4% to 5% in the top ten. The sample consisted of peripheral blood. These receptors all stem from a woman aged 40 to 50 who had recovered from COVID-19. The CDR3 runs from the conserved cysteine through the conserved F or W. The D gene is left open where the match is weak. A clone size is listed for some rows: how often the clone was seen (once, few, many), or a class if it is expanded.

J	D	size	V	CDR3	DNA
TRBJ1-5	NA	NA	TRBV12-3/TRBV12-4	CATAPGLNQPQHF	TGTGCCACCGCTCCGGGACTGAACCAGCCCCAGCATTTT
TRBJ2-3	TRBD2	NA	TRBV7-2	CATRAGGGRDTQYF	TGTGCCACCAGAGCGGGAGGTGGAAGAGATACGCAGTATTTT
TRBJ1-4	NA	NA	TRBV11-3	CASSIRDTTTNEKLFF	TGTGCCAGCAGCATACGGGACACAACAACTAATGAAAAACTGTTTTTT
TRBJ2-2	NA	NA	TRBV6-2/TRBV6-3	CASSASGKHTGELFF	TGTGCCAGCAGTGCCAGCGGAAAACACACCGGGGAGCTGTTTTTT
TRBJ2-3	NA	NA	TRBV5-8	CASSFRGGQYF	TGTGCCAGCAGCTTTAGAGGTGGGCAGTATTTT
TRBJ2-1	TRBD2	NA	TRBV3-1/TRBV3-2	CASSQDFSGKGNEQFF	TGTGCCAGCAGCCAAGATTTTAGCGGGAAGGGGAATGAGCAGTTCTTC
TRBJ1-1	NA	NA	TRBV3-1/TRBV3-2	CASSQLTANTEAFF	TGTGCCAGCAGCCAGCTGACAGCGAACACTGAAGCTTTCTTT
TRBJ2-3	NA	NA	TRBV19	CASSIDGLGARTDTQYF	TGTGCCAGTAGTATAGATGGGTTGGGGGCGCGGACAGATACGCAGTATTTT
TRBJ1-2	NA	NA	TRBV2	CASSAGADYGYTF	TGTGCCAGCAGTGCGGGTGCTGACTATGGCTACACCTTC
TRBJ1-5	TRBD1	few	TRBV28	CASRRTGENQPQHF	TGTGCCAGCAGGCGGACAGGAGAAAATCAGCCCCAGCATTTT
TRBJ2-2	NA	NA	TRBV10-3	CAIREGVGNTGELFF	TGTGCCATCAGGGAGGGAGTCGGGAACACCGGGGAGCTGTTTTTT
TRBJ2-1	NA	NA	TRBV11-2	CASSPGQVKGEQFF	TGTGCCAGCAGCCCGGGACAAGTTAAGGGTGAGCAGTTCTTC
TRBJ2-7	TRBD2	NA	TRBV6-5	CASSHPGGGADEQYF	TGTGCCAGCAGCCACCCGGGGGGGGGCGCGGACGAGCAGTACTTC
TRBJ1-1	TRBD1	NA	TRBV12-5	CASGLVPTGTENTEAFF	TGTGCTAGTGGTTTGGTTCCCACCGGGACAGAGAACACTGAAGCTTTCTTT
TRBJ2-1	NA	NA	TRBV12-3/TRBV12-4	CASSFFYDGEQFF	TGTGCCAGCAGTTTTTTTTATGACGGGGAGCAGTTCTTC
TRBJ2-3	TRBD1	NA	TRBV5-6	CASTSLQGALTDTQYF	TGTGCCAGCACATCACTACAGGGGGCGCTGACAGATACGCAGTATTTT
TRBJ2-2	NA	once	TRBV3-1/TRBV3-2	CASSQFSPGAGELFF	TGTGCCAGCAGCCAATTTTCGCCGGGAGCCGGGGAGCTGTTTTTT
TRBJ1-1	NA	NA	TRBV20-1	CRRDTEAFF	TGCAGGCGAGACACTGAAGCTTTCTTT
TRBJ1-1	NA	NA	TRBV19	CASSPYREGTEAFF	TGTGCCAGTAGTCCTTACAGGGAGGGCACTGAAGCTTTCTTT
TRBJ2-2	NA	NA	TRBV20-1	CSASRHPNTGELFF	TGCAGTGCTAGTCGACATCCGAACACCGGGGAGCTGTTTTTT
TRBJ1-1	NA	NA	TRBV9	CASSVGLGLQAFF	TGTGCCAGCAGCGTAGGGTTGGGACTCCAAGCTTTCTTT